This T cell receptor (beta chain) came from a study of early T cells in non-severe SARS-CoV-2 infection. Germline CDR1 MDHEN, CDR2 SYDVKM. V gave up 3 bases and J gave up 6 bases, with 17 bases separating them. This CDR3 spans 15 amino acids. MiXCR was run by TCRdb on the 5' RACE reads, yielding one entry per CDR3 protein. The repertoire holds about 45,000 distinct CDR3 sequences, with around 10% as singletons. This sequence was found in an adult who was a healthcare worker with PCR-confirmed SARS-CoV-2 infection or an uninfected control (not recorded which). Sequenced sample: whole blood. The chain has TRBV28 and TRBJ1-2; D might be TRBD1 (5 bases). The CDR3 region is CASSFAGRENNGYTF. The CDR3 DNA reads TGTGCCAGCAGTTTCGCGGGCAGGGAAAATAATGGCTACACCTTC.